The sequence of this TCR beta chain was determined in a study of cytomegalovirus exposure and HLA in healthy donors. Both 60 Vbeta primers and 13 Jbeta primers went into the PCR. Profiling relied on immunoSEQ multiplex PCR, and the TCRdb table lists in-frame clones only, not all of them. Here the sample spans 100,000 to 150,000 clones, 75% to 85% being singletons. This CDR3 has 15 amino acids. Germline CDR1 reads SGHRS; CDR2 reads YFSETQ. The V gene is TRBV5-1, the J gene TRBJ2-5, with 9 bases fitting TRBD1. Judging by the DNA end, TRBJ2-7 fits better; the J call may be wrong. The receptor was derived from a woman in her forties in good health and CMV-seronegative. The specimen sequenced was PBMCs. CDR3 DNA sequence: TGCGCCAGCAGCTCCGGGACAGGGCTGACCTACGAGCAGTACTTC. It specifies CASSSGTGLTYEQYF.